This TCR beta chain was sequenced during a study of identical twins. Healthy Caucasian donors formed the entire cohort. J lost 8 bases, V lost 5 bases, and 11 bases had no gene match. The CDR3 extends over 14 amino acids. Template switching, a step in the protocol, added a universal primer site, and cDNA carried unique molecular identifiers. TCRdb analysed the 5' RACE reads with MiXCR anew, one entry per CDR3 protein. The profile shows about 730,000 distinct CDR3 sequences, over 20% of them singletons. The sample was also linked to a second study, of T cells expressing NK-cell markers. This second study says: Repertoire data for TCR beta were derived from sorted T cells (CD3+CD56+NKG2C+, CD3+CD56+NKG2C- and CD3+CD56-NKG2C+). The study found these clonotypes also leading the CD3+CD56-NKG2C+ fraction in a few donors.

The source of this sequence is a woman aged 18 to 35 in good health. Sequencing was carried out using PBMCs. The chain joins TRBV12-3 or TRBV12-4 to TRBJ1-1, with TRBD1 identical over 7 bases. The CDR3 DNA reads as TGTGCCAGCAGTCCTATCAGGGGGAGCGCGGAAGCTTTCTTT. Amino acid sequence: CASSPIRGSAEAFF.